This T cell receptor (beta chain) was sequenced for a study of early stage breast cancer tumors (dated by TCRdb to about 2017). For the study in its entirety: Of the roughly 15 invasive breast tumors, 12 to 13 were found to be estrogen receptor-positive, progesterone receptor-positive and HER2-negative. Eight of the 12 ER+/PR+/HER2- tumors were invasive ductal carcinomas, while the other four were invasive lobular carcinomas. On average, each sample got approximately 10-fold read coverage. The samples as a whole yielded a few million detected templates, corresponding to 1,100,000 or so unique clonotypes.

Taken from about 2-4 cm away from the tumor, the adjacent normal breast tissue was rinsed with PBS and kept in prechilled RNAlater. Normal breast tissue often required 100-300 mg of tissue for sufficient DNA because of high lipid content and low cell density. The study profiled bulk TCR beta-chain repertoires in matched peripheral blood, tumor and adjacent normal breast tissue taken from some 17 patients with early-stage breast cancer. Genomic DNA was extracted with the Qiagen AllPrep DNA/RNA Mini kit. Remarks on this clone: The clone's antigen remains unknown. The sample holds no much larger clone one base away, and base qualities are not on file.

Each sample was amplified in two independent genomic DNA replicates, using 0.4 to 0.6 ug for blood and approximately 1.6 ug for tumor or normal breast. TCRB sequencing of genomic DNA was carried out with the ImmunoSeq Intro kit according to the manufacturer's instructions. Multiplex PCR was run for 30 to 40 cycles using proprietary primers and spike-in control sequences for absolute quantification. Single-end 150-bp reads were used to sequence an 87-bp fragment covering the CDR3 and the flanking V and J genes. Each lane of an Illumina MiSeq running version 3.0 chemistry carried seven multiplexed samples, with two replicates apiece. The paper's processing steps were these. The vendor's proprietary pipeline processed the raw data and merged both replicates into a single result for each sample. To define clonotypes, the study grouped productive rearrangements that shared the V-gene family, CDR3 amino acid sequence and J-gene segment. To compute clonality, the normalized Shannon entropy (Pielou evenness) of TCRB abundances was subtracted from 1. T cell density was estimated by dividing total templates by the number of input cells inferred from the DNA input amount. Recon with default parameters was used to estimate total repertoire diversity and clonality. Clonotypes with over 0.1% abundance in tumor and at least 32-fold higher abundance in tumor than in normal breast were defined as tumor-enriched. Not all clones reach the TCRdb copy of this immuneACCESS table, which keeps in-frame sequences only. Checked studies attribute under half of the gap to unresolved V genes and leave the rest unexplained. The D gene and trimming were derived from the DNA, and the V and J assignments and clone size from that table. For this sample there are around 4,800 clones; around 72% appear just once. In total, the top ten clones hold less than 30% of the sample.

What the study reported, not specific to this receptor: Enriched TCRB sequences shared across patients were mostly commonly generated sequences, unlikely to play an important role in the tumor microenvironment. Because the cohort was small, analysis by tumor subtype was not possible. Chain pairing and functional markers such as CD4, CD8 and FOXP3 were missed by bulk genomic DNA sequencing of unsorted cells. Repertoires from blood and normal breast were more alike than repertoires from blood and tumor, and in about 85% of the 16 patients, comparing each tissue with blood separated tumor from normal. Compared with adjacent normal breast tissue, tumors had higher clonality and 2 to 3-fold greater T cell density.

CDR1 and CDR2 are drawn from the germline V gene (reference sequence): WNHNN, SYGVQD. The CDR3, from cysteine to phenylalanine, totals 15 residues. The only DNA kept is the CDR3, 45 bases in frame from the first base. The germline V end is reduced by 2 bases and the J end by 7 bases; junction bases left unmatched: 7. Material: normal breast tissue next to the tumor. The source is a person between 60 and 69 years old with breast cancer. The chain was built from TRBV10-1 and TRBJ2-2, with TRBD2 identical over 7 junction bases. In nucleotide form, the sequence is TGCGCCAGCAGTGAGAGGGCGGGAGAGGACGGGGAGCTGTTTTTT. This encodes CASSERAGEDGELFF.